This T cell receptor beta chain was identified in a study of CD8+ T cells in alopecia areata. The V end lost 3 bases, the J end lost 7 bases, and 9 bases lay between the germline ends. The CDR3 totals 13 residues. Germline values: CDR1 SGHAT, CDR2 FQNNGV. A word on this clone: As yet, its antigen is unknown.

The treatment denotes: oral pan-JAK inhibitor, 5-10 mg twice daily. Peripheral blood, together with lesional scalp punch biopsies, was collected from alopecia areata patients. Study-level points and caveats: Patients displayed less clarity in TCR sharing than mice, a finding possibly related to HLA.

TCR sequencing used cDNA made by reverse transcription of extracted RNA. Sequencing used immunoSEQ multiplex PCR; TCRdb keeps in-frame clones, though not all of them. In the table there are approximately 150,000 clones, approximately 62% of which are singletons. The chain links TRBV11-2 to TRBJ1-4; D remains unclear. Sequenced here: CD4+ T cells sorted from blood, sampled at week 24, from a patient treated with tofacitinib. The sequence derives from a human donor with alopecia areata. The DNA of the CDR3 is TGTGCCAGCAGCTTGTGGGTTGGTGAAAAACTGTTTTTT. Its translation is CASSLWVGEKLFF.